The 3 T cell receptor beta chains listed next were all sequenced from one sample in a study of blood T cell repertoires in COVID-19. Using immunoSEQ multiplex PCR, the repertoire was profiled, and TCRdb retains in-frame clones only, with some absent. Of a few hundred thousand clones listed, 70% to 90% are singletons. Material: peripheral blood. The receptors here all came from a man older than 75 with acute or convalescent COVID-19.

This rearrangement joins TRBV7-8 to TRBJ1-1; possibly TRBD1 for D (6 bases). CDR3 length: 16 amino acids. The V gene lost 6 bases and the J gene lost 0 bases, with 17 bases spanning the gap. Germline CDR1 reads SGHVS; CDR2 reads FQNEAQ. The CDR3 region is CASRLKGNRVNTEAFF. In nucleotides, the CDR3 is TGTGCCAGCAGACTAAAGGGAAACAGGGTGAACACTGAAGCTTTCTTT. Based on the CDR3 plus reference TRBV7-8 and TRBJ1-1, the full variable domain is GAGVSQSPRYKVAKRGQDVALRCDPISGHVSLFWYQQALGQGPEFLTYFQNEAQLDKSGLPSDRFFAERPEGSVSTLKIQRTQQEDSAVYLCASRLKGNRVNTEAFFGQGTRLTVV.

This chain joins TRBV5-4 and TRBJ2-1; no clear D. The CDR3 is 14 amino acids. Deletions cut 0 bases from V and 4 bases from J, with 8 bases between. CDR1 and CDR2 from the germline V gene are SGHNT and YYREEE (reference sequence). The CDR3 loop is CASSLERGYNEQFF. The CDR3 bases are TGTGCCAGCAGCTTGGAGAGAGGTTACAATGAGCAGTTCTTC.

The chain uses TRBV27 and TRBJ1-1; TRBD1 aligns across 11 bases. Per germline, CDR1 MNHEY and CDR2 SMNVEV (reference sequence). Trimming at V came to 5 bases and at J to 9 bases, leaving 8 bases not matched to a gene. This CDR3 is 14 amino acids long. The CDR3 spells CASSDWGQGGKAFF. The CDR3 bases are TGTGCCAGCAGTGACTGGGGACAGGGGGGGAAAGCTTTCTTT.